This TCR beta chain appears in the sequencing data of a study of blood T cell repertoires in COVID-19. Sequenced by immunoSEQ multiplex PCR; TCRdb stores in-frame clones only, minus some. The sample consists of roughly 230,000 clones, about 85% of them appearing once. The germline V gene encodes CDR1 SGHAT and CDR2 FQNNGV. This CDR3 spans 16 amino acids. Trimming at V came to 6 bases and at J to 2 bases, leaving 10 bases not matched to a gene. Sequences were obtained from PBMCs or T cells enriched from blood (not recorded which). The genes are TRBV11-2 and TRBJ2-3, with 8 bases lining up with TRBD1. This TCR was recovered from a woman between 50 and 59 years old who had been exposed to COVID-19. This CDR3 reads CASSPIRGRYTDTQYF. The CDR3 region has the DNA TGTGCCAGCAGTCCTATCAGGGGGCGTTACACAGATACGCAGTATTTT.